This T cell receptor (beta chain) was sequenced during a study of blood T cell repertoires in COVID-19. Study at large: Sites across the United States, Italy and Spain contributed samples from acute and convalescent COVID-19. PBMCs, B-cell-depleted T cells, or T cells were the source of the cDNA or gDNA that made up the material.

Source study methods: Researchers report that nucleated cell counts were estimated from reference gene primer amplification. Using immunoSEQ multiplex PCR, the repertoire was profiled, and TCRdb retains in-frame clones only, with some absent. V, J and clone size are those of that table, while D and trimming were read from the DNA. The sample carries around 200,000 clones, roughly 89% recorded once. The sample was peripheral blood. This TCR was sampled from a young man with active or convalescent COVID-19.

The DNA for the CDR3 is TGTGCCAGCAGCCAAGGTCCTCAGCAGTACTTC. As protein: CASSQGPQQYF. The rearrangement links TRBV3-1 (or the pseudogene TRBV3-2) to TRBJ2-7; D unresolved. CDR3 length equals 11 residues. From germline, CDR1 is LGHDT and CDR2 YNNKEL (reference sequence). Trimming stripped 1 base from V and 8 bases from J, with 6 bases between.